This T cell receptor (beta chain) was found in a study of blood T cell repertoires in COVID-19. Here immunoSEQ multiplex PCR was the method, and the copy in TCRdb shows in-frame clones only, minus some. The data show just over 300,000 clones, just under 90% seen once. This CDR3 region has 16 residues. The germline V and J ends were trimmed by 1 base and 4 bases, with 15 bases remaining between them. The germline CDR1 and CDR2 sequences are LGHNA and YSLEER. This clone has only one observation. The V gene is TRBV4-3, the J gene TRBJ2-3; D is possibly TRBD1 (6 bases). This TCR came from a woman aged 25-40 years with COVID-19, enrolled during active disease. Sequenced: peripheral blood. For the CDR3, the DNA is TGCGCCAGCAGCCAAGCAAGGCAGGGGCTTTCAGATACGCAGTATTTT. Protein sequence: CASSQARQGLSDTQYF.